This T cell receptor (beta chain) was identified during a study of tumor-infiltrating lymphocytes in primary liver carcinoma. Study-wide context: The study obtained roughly 3.65 to 8 million productive TCRbeta reads per sample, similar across tissue types. Broader study findings: Top-250-clone fractions were significantly higher in tumors than in blood (p = 0.039).

Co-extraction yielded RNA and DNA from around 20-30 mg of unsorted bulk tissue. Starting from 500 ng of total RNA, TCR beta cDNA was produced with a primer in the constant region. Slightly modified ARM-PCR, run as three nested multiplex PCR rounds, produced the TCR beta libraries. TCRdb re-called the multiplex PCR reads through MiXCR, storing one row per CDR3 protein. The sample yields approximately 45,000 distinct CDR3 sequences, about 75% seen once. This clonotype was detected once. Its specificity is unknown. This receptor was identified in a woman aged 30 to 39 with primary liver carcinoma and hepatitis B virus infection. Sequencing was performed on tumor-adjacent normal liver tissue.

The CDR3, as DNA: TGTGCCAGCAGTATAGGCTTCTACAATGAGCAGTTCTTC. Translated: CASSIGFYNEQFF. The chain employs TRBV11-2 and TRBJ2-1; D gene unclear. V lost 6 bases and J lost 3, with 9 bases in between. The V gene's germline CDR1 is SGHAT and CDR2 FQNNGV. The CDR3 runs 13 residues.